The sample holds many counts of the clone carrying this TCR beta chain. The sample comes from a study of HIV-infected patients and healthy controls. No cell fractionation was done, so the repertoire covers all unsorted peripheral blood T cells. The CDR3 is 13 amino acids. Trimming removed 5 bases from V and 4 bases from J, with 12 bases in between. Germline CDR1 SGHRS, CDR2 YFSETQ. cDNA was made from about 480 ng RNA using alpha and beta constant primers. Using multiplexing indices, alpha and beta chain libraries were generated apart by chain-specific third strand synthesis. Via MiXCR, TCRdb re-called the 5' RACE reads, giving one row per CDR3 protein. The sample has almost 25,000 distinct CDR3 sequences; under 9.5% are singletons.

The sample comprised blood. The TCR sequence derives from an adult in good health. The genes are TRBV5-1 and TRBJ1-1; D is unclear. CDR3: CASREKVGTEAFF. For the CDR3, the DNA is TGCGCCAGCAGAGAAAAAGTAGGCACTGAAGCTTTCTTT.